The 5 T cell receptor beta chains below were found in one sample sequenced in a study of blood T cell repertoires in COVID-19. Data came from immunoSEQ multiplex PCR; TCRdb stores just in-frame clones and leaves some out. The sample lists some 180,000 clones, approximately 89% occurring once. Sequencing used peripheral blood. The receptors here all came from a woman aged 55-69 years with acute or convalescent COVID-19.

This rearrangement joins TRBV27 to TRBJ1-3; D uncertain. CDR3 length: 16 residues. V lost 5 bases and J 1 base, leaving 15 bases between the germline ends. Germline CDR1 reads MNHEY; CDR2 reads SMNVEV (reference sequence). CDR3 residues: CASSTTGSVSGNTIYF. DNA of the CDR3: TGTGCCAGCAGTACCACCGGCAGCGTGTCTGGAAACACCATATATTTT.

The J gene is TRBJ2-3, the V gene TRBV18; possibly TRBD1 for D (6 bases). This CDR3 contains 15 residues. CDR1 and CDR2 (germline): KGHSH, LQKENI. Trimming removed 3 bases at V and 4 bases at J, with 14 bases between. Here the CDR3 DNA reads TGTGCCAGCTCACCTCCCTCAGGGGAAGCAGATACGCAGTATTTT. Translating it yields CASSPPSGEADTQYF.

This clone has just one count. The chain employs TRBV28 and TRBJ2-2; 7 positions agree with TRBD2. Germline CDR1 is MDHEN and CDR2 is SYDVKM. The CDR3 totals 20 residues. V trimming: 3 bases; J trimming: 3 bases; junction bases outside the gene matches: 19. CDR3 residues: CASSLLTPLAGAMYTGELFF. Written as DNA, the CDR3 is TGTGCCAGCAGTTTGTTAACTCCTCTTGCGGGAGCGATGTACACCGGGGAGCTGTTTTTT.

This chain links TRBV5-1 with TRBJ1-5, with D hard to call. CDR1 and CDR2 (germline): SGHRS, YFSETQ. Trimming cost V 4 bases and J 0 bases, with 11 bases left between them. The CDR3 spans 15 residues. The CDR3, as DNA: TGCGCCAGCAGCGTGTCGGGGAATAGCAATCAGCCCCAGCATTTT. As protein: CASSVSGNSNQPQHF.

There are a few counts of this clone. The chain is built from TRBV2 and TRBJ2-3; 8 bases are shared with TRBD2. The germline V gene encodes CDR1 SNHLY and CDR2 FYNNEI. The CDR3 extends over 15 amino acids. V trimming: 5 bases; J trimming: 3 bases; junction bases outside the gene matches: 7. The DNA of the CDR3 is TGTGCCAGCAGTCCGGGACTAGGGAGGACAGATACGCAGTATTTT. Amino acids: CASSPGLGRTDTQYF.